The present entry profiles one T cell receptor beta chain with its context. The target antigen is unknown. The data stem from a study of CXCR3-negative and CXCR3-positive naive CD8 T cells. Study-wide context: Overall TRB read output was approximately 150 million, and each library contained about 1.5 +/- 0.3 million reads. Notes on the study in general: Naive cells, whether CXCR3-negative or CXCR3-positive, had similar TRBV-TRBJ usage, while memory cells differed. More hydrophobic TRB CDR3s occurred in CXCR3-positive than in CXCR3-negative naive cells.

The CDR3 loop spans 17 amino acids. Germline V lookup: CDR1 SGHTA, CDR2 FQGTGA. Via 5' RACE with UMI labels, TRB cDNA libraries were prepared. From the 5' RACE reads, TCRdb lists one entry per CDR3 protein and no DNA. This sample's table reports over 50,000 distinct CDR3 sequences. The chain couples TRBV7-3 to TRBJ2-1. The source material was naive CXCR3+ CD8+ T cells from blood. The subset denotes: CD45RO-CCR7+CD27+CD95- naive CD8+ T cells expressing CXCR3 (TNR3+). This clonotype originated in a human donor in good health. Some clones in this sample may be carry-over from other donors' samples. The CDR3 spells CASSSTTTPNSYNEQFF.